The 9 T cell receptor beta chains reported below all come from one sample, sequenced in a study of cytomegalovirus exposure and HLA in healthy donors. Both 60 Vbeta primers and 13 Jbeta primers went into the PCR. Using immunoSEQ multiplex PCR, the repertoire was profiled, and TCRdb retains in-frame clones only, with some absent. Its table records about 54,000 clones. The sequenced sample was PBMCs. The origin of the receptors is a woman aged 40 to 55 in good health and CMV-seronegative.

The chain joins TRBV11-2 to TRBJ2-5, with 15 positions matching TRBD2. J was trimmed by 5 bases and V by 5 bases; bases with no gene match: 6. The CDR3 runs to 16 residues. Germline lookup yields CDR1 SGHAT and CDR2 FQNNGV. CDR3 protein: CASSHGLAGGRETQYF. The CDR3 DNA reads as TGTGCCAGCAGCCATGGACTAGCGGGGGGGCGGGAGACCCAGTACTTC.

The chain employs TRBV6-5 and TRBJ1-2, with D possibly TRBD1 on 6 matching bases. Trimming took off 0 bases at V and 5 bases at J, with 13 bases between the two ends. The CDR3 totals 15 residues. Germline V lookup: CDR1 MNHEY, CDR2 SVGAGI. The CDR3 nucleotides read TGTGCCAGCAGTTACTCGCGGGGGCTGCTGTATGGCTACACCTTC. Residues: CASSYSRGLLYGYTF.

The CDR3 bases are TGTGCCAGCAGCCGAAATCGACAGTCCTTCTACTACGAGCAGTACTTC. Its protein product is CASSRNRQSFYYEQYF. The chain has TRBV27 and TRBJ2-7; perhaps TRBD1 as D (5 bases). This CDR3 has 16 residues. The V end lost 6 bases, the J end lost 3 bases, and 21 bases lay between the germline ends. Looked up from germline, CDR1 is MNHEY and CDR2 is SMNVEV (reference sequence).

The chain is built from TRBV5-4 and TRBJ1-1; no clear D gene. Between the trimmed V and J ends, which lost 4 bases and 1 base, there was a span of 8 bases. The CDR3 length is 13 residues. Per germline, CDR1 SGHNT and CDR2 YYREEE (reference sequence). The chain's CDR3 is CASSPQENTEAFF. CDR3 in DNA: TGTGCCAGCAGCCCCCAGGAGAACACTGAAGCTTTCTTT.

The V and J genes are TRBV10-3 and TRBJ2-1; 7 bases map to TRBD2. V shed 6 bases and J 7 bases; nucleotides not matched to a gene: 12. The germline V gene has CDR1 ENHRY and CDR2 SYGVKD. The CDR3 is 15 residues long. The CDR3 region is CAISPFGGERNEQFF. In DNA form, the CDR3 reads TGTGCCATCAGCCCCTTTGGGGGGGAAAGGAATGAGCAGTTCTTC.

This chain joins TRBV7-2 and TRBJ2-7, with TRBD1 as a possible D gene (6 bases). The germline CDR1 and CDR2 sequences are SGHTA and FQGNSA. There are 13 residues in the CDR3. The germline V and J ends were trimmed by 4 bases and 3 bases, with 10 bases remaining between them. For the CDR3, the DNA is TGTGCCAGCAGCTCCTGGGGACACTACGAGCAGTACTTC. Encoded protein: CASSSWGHYEQYF.

The J gene is TRBJ2-7, the V gene TRBV5-1; TRBD1 agrees at 9 bases. The CDR3 spans 15 residues. The trim removed 2 bases at V and 7 bases at J, leaving 10 bases unmatched. Germline CDR1 and CDR2: SGHRS and YFSETQ. CDR3 protein: CASSLTGTGNFEQYF. CDR3 DNA: TGCGCCAGCAGCTTAACCGGGACAGGGAACTTTGAGCAGTACTTC.

This chain uses TRBV19 with TRBJ1-5, with D maybe TRBD1 (5 bases). The V and J ends lost 4 bases and 4 bases respectively, with 14 bases between them. The CDR3 consists of 15 residues. Germline CDR1 is LNHDA and CDR2 is SQIVND (reference sequence). The CDR3 DNA reads as TGTGCCAGTAGTACGGGACTAGCGGGGAATCAGCCCCAGCATTTT. Protein sequence: CASSTGLAGNQPQHF.

The chain couples TRBV15 to TRBJ2-7; D not resolved. The length of the CDR3 is 15 residues. Germline V CDR1 and CDR2: LNHNV, YYDKDF (reference sequence). The ends were cut back, 1 base at V and 2 bases at J, with 12 bases in the middle. CDR3 nucleotides: TGTGCCACCAGCAGAGCCCCGCGTAACGCCTACGAGCAGTACTTC. This sequence encodes CATSRAPRNAYEQYF.